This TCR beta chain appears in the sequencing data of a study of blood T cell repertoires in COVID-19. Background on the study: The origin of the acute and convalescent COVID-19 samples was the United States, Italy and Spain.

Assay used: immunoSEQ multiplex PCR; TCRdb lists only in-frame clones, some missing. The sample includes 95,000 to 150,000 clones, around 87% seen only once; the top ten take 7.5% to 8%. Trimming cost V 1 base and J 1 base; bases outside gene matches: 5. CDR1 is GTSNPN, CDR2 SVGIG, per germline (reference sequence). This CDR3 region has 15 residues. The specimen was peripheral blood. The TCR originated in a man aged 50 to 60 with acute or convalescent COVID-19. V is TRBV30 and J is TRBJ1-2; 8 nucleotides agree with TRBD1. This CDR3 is CAWSAGTGHNYGYTF. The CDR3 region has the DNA TGTGCCTGGAGTGCCGGGACAGGACATAACTATGGCTACACCTTC. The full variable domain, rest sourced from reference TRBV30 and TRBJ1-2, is SQTIHQWPATLVQPVGSPLSLECTVEGTSNPNLYWYRQAAGRGLQLLFYSVGIGQISSEVPQNLSASRPQDRQFILSSKKLLLSDSGFYLCAWSAGTGHNYGYTFGSGTRLTVV.